This TCR beta chain was found in a study of identical twins. Whole-study results and caveats: Sequences that were out-of-frame, alpha and twin-shared displayed an excess of low generation probability. Abundant beta clonotypes from cord blood had fewer insertions, unlike memory repertoires, which showed none. Compared with models, monozygotic twins showed more out-of-frame TCR alpha sharing.

Trimming left V 4 bases short and J 4 bases short, with 11 bases between. This CDR3 spans 13 amino acids. Germline V CDR1 and CDR2: SQVTM, ANQGSEA. The cDNA had a unique molecular identifier and a template-switch universal primer site. Using its own MiXCR run on the 5' RACE reads, TCRdb lists one record per CDR3 protein. The sample includes about 920,000 distinct CDR3 sequences, roughly an eighth of them seen just once. This clonotype was observed a handful of times. Its antigen is still unknown. These data also formed part of another study, on yellow fever vaccine responses in identical twins.

This receptor was obtained from a woman under 30 in good health. The sample taken for sequencing was PBMCs. V is TRBV29-1 and J is TRBJ2-1, with D possibly being TRBD2 (5 bases). The CDR3 coding sequence is TGCAGCGTTGGGGCTAGCAGATACAATGAGCAGTTCTTC. Its translation is CSVGASRYNEQFF.